This note documents a single T cell receptor (beta chain) sequence. Trimming removed 1 base at V and 5 bases at J, with 9 bases between. There are 13 residues in the CDR3. Per germline, CDR1 SGDLS and CDR2 YYNGEE. The sample originates from a study of technical replicates of blood from four donors. The protocol was immunoSEQ multiplex PCR, while the TCRdb copy is restricted to in-frame clones and leaves out a portion. The table lists 79,000 or so clones, just under 95% of them singletons, with 0.37% in the top ten. The sample taken for sequencing was T cells isolated from PBMCs. The chain joins TRBV9 to TRBJ1-1; D possibly corresponds to TRBD1 (5 bases). The receptor was isolated from a human donor in good health. CDR3 amino acids: CASSVHYRTEAFF. The CDR3 DNA follows: TGTGCCAGCAGCGTACATTACAGGACTGAAGCTTTCTTT. Drawing the rest from reference TRBV9 and TRBJ1-1, the complete variable domain is DSGVTQTPKHLITATGQRVTLRCSPRSGDLSVYWYQQSLDQGLQFLIQYYNGEERAKGNILERFSAQQFPDLHSELNLSSLELGDSALYFCASSVHYRTEAFFGQGTRLTVV.